The 5 T cell receptor beta chains reported below all come from one sample, sequenced in a study of response to subunit inactivated influenza vaccine (dated by TCRdb to 2016 to 2019). Library preparation used RT-PCR. This sample was sequenced with an Illumina HiSeq 2500. TCRdb handled the public reads itself, with Q25 trimming in fastp and clone calling in MiXCR, and kept productive beta chains. Rows merge per CDR3 protein into single entries with the most common DNA and genes. The sample includes 500,000 to 650,000 distinct CDR3 sequences, with approximately 7.7% observed a single time. Clones ranked in the top ten supply 10% to 15% of the sample. Here the sequenced sample was PBMCs from blood, taken roughly 24 months after vaccination. These receptors all come from a man between 45 and 75 years old who received an inactivated influenza vaccine. Donor details come from another sample of the same person, matched by shared clones.

A few counts support this clonotype. The chain recombines TRBV11-2 with TRBJ2-2; D call uncertain. Trimming stripped 2 bases from V and 5 bases from J, with 6 bases between. The length of the CDR3 is 13 residues. The germline gives CDR1 SGHAT, CDR2 FQNNGV. The CDR3 DNA is TGTGCCAGCAGCTTAATGCGTACCGGGGAGCTGTTTTTT. It specifies CASSLMRTGELFF.

The chain combines TRBV19 with TRBJ2-7; 12 bases align to TRBD2. Germline V gene lookup returns CDR1 LNHDA and CDR2 SQIVND (reference sequence). V dropped 4 bases and J dropped 3; count of bases not matched to a gene: 4. The CDR3 runs 15 residues. The CDR3 sequence: CASSTTSGSFYEQYF. The CDR3 bases are TGTGCCAGTAGTACGACTAGCGGGAGTTTCTACGAGCAGTACTTC. Using reference TRBV19 and TRBJ2-7 for the parts outside the CDR3, the full variable domain is DGGITQSPKYLFRKEGQNVTLSCEQNLNHDAMYWYRQDPGQGLRLIYYSQIVNDFQKGDIAEGYSVSREKKESFPLTVTSAQKNPTAFYLCASSTTSGSFYEQYFGPGTRLTVT.

A few counts support this clonotype. V is TRBV25-1 and J is TRBJ1-2, with D hard to call. The CDR3 sequence is 13 residues long. With 1 base removed from V and 7 bases from J, the gap between germline ends came to 10 bases. CDR1 and CDR2 from the germline V gene are MGHDK and SYGVNS. The CDR3 nucleotides read TGTGCCAGCAGTGAATTTTTGCGTGGTGGCTACACCTTC. This sequence encodes CASSEFLRGGYTF.

The rearrangement uses TRBV3-1 and TRBJ2-7; 7 bases line up with TRBD1. From germline, CDR1 is LGHDT and CDR2 YNNKEL (reference sequence). Germline trimming cut 2 bases from V and 4 bases from J; bases unmatched to any gene: 11. The CDR3 spans 16 residues. The CDR3 reads CASSQTFRDRAYEQYF. As DNA, the CDR3 is TGTGCCAGCAGCCAAACCTTCCGAGACAGGGCATACGAGCAGTACTTC.

Only a few counts were recorded for this clonotype. The rearrangement uses TRBV15 and TRBJ2-7; no clear D. From germline, CDR1 is LNHNV and CDR2 YYDKDF (reference sequence). V was clipped by 5 bases and J by 3 bases, with 8 bases between them. This CDR3 has 12 amino acids. DNA of the CDR3: TGTGCCACCAGCGATCGATACTACGAGCAGTACTTC. It specifies CATSDRYYEQYF.